What follows describes a single T cell receptor (beta chain). This sample is part of a study of T cells in localized non-small cell lung cancer. Germline assignment: CDR1 MNHEY and CDR2 SVGAGI. Trimming took 2 bases from V and 1 from J; bases not matched to a gene: 4. This CDR3 has 15 amino acids. Profiled with immunoSEQ multiplex PCR; TCRdb holds only in-frame clones, not every one. Here the sample spans about 15,000 clones, over 75% being singletons. The rearrangement uses TRBV6-5 and TRBJ1-1; the match to TRBD1 covers 7 bases. This TCR came from an older male donor with stage II lung adenocarcinoma. The specimen comprised peripheral blood mononuclear cells, sampled before any cancer treatment. CDR3 bases: TGTGCCAGCAGTTACCACAGGGGCGAGAACACTGAAGCTTTCTTT. Its protein product is CASSYHRGENTEAFF.